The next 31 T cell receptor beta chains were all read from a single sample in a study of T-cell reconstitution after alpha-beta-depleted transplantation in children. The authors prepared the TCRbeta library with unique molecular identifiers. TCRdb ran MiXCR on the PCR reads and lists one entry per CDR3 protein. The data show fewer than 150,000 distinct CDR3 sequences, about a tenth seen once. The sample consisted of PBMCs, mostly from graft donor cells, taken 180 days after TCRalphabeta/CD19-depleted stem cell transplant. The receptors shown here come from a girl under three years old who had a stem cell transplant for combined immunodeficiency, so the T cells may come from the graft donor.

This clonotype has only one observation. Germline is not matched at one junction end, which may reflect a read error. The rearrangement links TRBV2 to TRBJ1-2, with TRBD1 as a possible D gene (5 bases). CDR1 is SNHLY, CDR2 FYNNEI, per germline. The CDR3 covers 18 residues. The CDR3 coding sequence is TGTGCCATCAGTTCACCCACCCGGGGACTGATTCCTAACTATGGCTACACCTTC. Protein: CAISSPTRGLIPNYGYTF.

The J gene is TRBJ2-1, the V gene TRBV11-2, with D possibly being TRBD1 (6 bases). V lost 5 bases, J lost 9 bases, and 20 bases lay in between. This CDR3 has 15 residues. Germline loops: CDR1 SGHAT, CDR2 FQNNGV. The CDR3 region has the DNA TGTGCCAGCAGCCCCCCGGGACCCTTAGGGGGTGAGCAGTTCTTC. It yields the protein CASSPPGPLGGEQFF.

CDR3 sequence: CASSAWRARDEQYF. The CDR3 DNA sequence: TGTGCCAGCAGCGCCTGGAGGGCGAGGGACGAGCAGTACTTC. This chain uses TRBV7-9 with TRBJ2-7, with D maybe TRBD2 (6 bases). The germline V gene has CDR1 SEHNR and CDR2 FQNEAQ (reference sequence). This CDR3 has 14 amino acids. V dropped 5 bases and J dropped 5 bases, with 16 bases sitting between them.

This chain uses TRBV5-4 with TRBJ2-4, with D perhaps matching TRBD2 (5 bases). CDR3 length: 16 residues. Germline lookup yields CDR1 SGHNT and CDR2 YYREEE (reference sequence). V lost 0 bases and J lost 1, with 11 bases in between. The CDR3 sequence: CASSLGGPLAKNIQYF. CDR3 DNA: TGTGCCAGCAGCTTGGGCGGGCCCCTGGCCAAAAACATTCAGTACTTC.

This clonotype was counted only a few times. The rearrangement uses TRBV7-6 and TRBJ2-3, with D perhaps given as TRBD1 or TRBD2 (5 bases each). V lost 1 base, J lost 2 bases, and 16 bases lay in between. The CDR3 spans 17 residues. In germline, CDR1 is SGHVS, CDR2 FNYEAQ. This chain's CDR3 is CASSLGGGRIYTDTQYF. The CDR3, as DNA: TGTGCCAGCAGCTTAGGGGGCGGGCGCATCTACACAGATACGCAGTATTTT.

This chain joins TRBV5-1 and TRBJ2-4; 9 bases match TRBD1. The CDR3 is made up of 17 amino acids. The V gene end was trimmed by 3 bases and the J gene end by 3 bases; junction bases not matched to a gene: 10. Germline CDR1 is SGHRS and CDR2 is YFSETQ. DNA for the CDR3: TGCGCCAGCAGCTCTCCACAGGGGGCGAGGGACAAAAACATTCAGTACTTC. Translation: CASSSPQGARDKNIQYF.

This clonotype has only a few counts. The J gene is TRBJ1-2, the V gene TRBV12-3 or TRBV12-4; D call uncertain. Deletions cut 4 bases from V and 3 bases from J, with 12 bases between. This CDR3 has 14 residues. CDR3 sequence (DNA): TGTGCCAGCAGTTACGGGGATTTCCACTATGGCTACACCTTC. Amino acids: CASSYGDFHYGYTF.

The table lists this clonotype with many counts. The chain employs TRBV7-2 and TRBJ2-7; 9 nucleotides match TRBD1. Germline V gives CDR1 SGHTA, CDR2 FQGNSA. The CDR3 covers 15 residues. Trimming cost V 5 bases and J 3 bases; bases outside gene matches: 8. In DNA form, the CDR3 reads TGTGCCAGCAGCCCCATCCGGACAGGGGTCTACGAGCAGTACTTC. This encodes CASSPIRTGVYEQYF.

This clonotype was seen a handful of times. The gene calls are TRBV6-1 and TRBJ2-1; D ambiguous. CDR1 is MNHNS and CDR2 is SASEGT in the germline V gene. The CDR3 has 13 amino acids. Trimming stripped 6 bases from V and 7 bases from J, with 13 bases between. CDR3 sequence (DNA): TGTGCCAGCAGGGAGCCGGGCCGAAATGAGCAGTTCTTC. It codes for CASREPGRNEQFF.

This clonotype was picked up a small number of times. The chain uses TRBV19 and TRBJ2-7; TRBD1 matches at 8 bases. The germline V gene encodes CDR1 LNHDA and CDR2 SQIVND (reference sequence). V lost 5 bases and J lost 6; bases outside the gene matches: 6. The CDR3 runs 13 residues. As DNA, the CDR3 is TGTGCCAGTAGTCTACCAGGGGGCGGCGAGCAGTACTTC. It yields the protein CASSLPGGGEQYF.

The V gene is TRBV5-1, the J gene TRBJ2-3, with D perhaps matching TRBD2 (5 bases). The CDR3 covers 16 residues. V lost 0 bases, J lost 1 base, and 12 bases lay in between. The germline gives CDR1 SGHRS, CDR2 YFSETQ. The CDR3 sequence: CASSLVWTPGTDTQYF. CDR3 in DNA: TGCGCCAGCAGCTTGGTGTGGACTCCAGGCACAGATACGCAGTATTTT.

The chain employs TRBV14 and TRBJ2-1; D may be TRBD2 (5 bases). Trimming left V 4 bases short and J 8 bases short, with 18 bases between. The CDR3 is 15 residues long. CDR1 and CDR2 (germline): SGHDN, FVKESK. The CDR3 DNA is TGTGCCAGCAGCCGGCAAGCGGACCCAAGGGATGAGCAGTTCTTC. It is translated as CASSRQADPRDEQFF.

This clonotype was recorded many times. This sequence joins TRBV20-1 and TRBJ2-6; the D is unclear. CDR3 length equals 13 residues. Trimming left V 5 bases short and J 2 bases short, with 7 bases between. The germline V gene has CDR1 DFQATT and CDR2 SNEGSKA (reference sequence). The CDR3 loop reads CSALRAGANVLTF. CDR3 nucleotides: TGCAGTGCTCTAAGGGCTGGGGCCAACGTCCTGACTTTC.

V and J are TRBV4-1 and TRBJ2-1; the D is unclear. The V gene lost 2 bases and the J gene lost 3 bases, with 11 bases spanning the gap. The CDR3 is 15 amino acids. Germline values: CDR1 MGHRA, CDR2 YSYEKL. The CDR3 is CASSQLYLGYNEQFF. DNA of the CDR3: TGCGCCAGCAGCCAATTATACTTGGGCTACAATGAGCAGTTCTTC.

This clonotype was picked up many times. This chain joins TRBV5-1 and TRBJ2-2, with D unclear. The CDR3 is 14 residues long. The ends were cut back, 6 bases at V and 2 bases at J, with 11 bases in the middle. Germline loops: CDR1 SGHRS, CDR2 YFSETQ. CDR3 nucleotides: TGCGCCAGCAACTCAGGACCTAACACCGGGGAGCTGTTTTTT. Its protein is CASNSGPNTGELFF.

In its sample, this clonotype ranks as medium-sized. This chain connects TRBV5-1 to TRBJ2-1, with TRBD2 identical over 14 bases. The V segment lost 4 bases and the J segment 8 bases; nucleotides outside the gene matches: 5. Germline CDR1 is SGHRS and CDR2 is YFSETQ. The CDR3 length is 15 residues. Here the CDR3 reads CASSPGTSGSYEQFF. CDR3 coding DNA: TGCGCCAGCAGCCCCGGGACTAGCGGGAGCTATGAGCAGTTCTTC.

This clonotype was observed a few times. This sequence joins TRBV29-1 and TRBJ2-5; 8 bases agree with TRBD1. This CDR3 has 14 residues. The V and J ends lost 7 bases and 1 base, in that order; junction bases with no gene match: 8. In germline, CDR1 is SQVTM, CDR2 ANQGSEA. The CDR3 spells CSAWDRRSQETQYF. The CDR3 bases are TGCAGCGCCTGGGACAGGAGATCCCAAGAGACCCAGTACTTC.

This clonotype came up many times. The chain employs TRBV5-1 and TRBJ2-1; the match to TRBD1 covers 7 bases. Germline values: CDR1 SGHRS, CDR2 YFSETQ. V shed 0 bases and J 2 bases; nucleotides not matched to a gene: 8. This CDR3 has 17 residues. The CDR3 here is CASSLEPQGVTYNEQFF. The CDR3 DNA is TGCGCCAGCAGCTTGGAGCCCCAGGGGGTGACCTACAATGAGCAGTTCTTC. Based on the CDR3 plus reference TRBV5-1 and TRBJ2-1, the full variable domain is KAGVTQTPRYLIKTRGQQVTLSCSPISGHRSVSWYQQTPGQGLQFLFEYFSETQRNKGNFPGRFSGRQFSNSRSEMNVSTLELGDSALYLCASSLEPQGVTYNEQFFGPGTRLTVL.

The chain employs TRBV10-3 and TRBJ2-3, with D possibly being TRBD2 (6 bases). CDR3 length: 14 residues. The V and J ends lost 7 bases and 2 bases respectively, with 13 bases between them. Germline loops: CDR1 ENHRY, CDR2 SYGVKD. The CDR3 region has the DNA TGTGCCATCAAGCCGGACTACCTCACAGATACGCAGTATTTT. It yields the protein CAIKPDYLTDTQYF.

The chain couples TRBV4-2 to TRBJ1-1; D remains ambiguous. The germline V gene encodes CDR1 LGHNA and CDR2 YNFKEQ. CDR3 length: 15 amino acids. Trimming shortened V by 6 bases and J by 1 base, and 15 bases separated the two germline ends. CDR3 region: CASSLTQRANTEAFF. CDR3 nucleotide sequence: TGTGCCAGCAGTCTTACACAGAGGGCGAACACTGAAGCTTTCTTT.

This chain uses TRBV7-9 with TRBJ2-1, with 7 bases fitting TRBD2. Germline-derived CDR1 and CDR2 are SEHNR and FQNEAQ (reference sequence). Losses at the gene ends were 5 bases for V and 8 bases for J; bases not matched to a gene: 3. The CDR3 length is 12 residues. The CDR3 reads CASSAGRDEQFF. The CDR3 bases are TGTGCCAGCAGCGCAGGGAGGGATGAGCAGTTCTTC.

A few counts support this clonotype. CDR3 DNA: TGCGCCAGCAGCTTCGGACAGGGATGGGGCTACACCTTC. Translation: CASSFGQGWGYTF. The chain couples TRBV5-1 to TRBJ1-2, with 8 nucleotides matching TRBD1. V trimming: 2 bases; J trimming: 8 bases; junction bases outside the gene matches: 5. Per the germline V gene, CDR1 is SGHRS and CDR2 is YFSETQ. CDR3 size: 13 residues.

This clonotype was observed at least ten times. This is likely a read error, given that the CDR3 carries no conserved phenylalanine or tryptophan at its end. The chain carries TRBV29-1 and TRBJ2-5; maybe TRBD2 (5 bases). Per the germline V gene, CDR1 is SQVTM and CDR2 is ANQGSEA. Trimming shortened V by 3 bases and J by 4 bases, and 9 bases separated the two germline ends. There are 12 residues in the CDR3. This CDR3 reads CSVDPAGETQYC. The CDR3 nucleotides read TGCAGCGTTGACCCTGCGGGAGAGACCCAGTACTGC.

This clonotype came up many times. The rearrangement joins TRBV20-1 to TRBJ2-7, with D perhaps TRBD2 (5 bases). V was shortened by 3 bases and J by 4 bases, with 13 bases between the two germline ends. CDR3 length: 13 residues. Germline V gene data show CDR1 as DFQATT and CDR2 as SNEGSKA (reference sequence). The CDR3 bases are TGCAGTGCTAGTTGGTCTAGCAGGTACGAGCAGTACTTC. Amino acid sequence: CSASWSSRYEQYF.

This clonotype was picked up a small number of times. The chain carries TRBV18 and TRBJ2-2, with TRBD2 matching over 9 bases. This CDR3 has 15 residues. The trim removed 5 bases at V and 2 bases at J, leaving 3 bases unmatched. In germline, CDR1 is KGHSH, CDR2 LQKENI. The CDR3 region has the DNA TGTGCCAGCTCATCGACTAGCGGCAACACCGGGGAGCTGTTTTTT. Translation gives CASSSTSGNTGELFF. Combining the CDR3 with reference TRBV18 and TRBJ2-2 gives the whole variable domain NAGVMQNPRHLVRRRGQEARLRCSPMKGHSHVYWYRQLPEEGLKFMVYLQKENIIDESGMPKERFSAEFPKEGPSILRIQQVVRGDSAAYFCASSSTSGNTGELFFGEGSRLTVL.

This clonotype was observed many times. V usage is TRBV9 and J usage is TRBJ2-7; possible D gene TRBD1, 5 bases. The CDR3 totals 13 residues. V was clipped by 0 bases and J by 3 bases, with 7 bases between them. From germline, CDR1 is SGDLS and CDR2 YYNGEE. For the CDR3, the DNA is TGTGCCAGCAGCGTAGAGCAGGGCTACGAGCAGTACTTC. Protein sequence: CASSVEQGYEQYF.

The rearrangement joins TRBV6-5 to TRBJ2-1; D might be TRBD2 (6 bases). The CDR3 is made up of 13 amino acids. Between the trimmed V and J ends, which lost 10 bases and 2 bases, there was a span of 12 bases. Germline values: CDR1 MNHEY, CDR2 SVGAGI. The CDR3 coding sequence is TGTGCCACCTTCGCGGGGCCCTACAATGAGCAGTTCTTC. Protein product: CATFAGPYNEQFF.

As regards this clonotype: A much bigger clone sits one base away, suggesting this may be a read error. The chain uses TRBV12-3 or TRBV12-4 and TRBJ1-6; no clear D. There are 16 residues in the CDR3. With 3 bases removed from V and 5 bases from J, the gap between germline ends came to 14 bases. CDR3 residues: CASSFGGRWNNSPLHF. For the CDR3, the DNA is TGTGCCAGCAGTTTCGGTGGCAGGTGGAATAATTCACCCCTCCACTTT.

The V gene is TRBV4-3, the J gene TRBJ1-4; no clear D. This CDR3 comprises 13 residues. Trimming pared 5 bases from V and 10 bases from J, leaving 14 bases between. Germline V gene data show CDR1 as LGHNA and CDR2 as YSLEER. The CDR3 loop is CASSSPPWGKLFF. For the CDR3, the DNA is TGCGCCAGCAGCTCCCCTCCTTGGGGAAAACTGTTTTTT.

In nucleotides, the CDR3 is TGTGCCAGTAGTATCCGGGACAGGCCTTACGAGCAGTACTTC. This gives the protein CASSIRDRPYEQYF. The chain uses TRBV19 and TRBJ2-7; 8 nucleotides agree with TRBD1. This CDR3 contains 14 residues. V was clipped by 3 bases and J by 4 bases; unmatched bases: 5. Germline V lookup: CDR1 LNHDA, CDR2 SQIVND (reference sequence).

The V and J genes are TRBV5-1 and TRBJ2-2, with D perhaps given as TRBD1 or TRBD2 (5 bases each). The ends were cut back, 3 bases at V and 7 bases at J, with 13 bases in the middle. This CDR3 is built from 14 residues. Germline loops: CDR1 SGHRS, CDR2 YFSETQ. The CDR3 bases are TGCGCCAGCAGCTCTGGGACGAAAGGCGGGGAGCTGTTTTTT. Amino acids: CASSSGTKGGELFF.